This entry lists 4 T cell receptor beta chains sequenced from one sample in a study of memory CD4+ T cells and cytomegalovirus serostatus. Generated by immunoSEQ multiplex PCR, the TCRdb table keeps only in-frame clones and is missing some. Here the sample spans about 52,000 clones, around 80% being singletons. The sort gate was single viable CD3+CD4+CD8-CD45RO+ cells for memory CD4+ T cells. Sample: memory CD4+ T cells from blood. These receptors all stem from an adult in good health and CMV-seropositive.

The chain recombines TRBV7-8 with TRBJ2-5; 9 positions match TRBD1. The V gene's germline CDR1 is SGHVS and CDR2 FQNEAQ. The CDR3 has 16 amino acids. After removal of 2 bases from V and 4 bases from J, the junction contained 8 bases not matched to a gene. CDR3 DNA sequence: TGTGCCAGCAGCTTACAACCCACAGGGGGCTCAGAGACCCAGTACTTC. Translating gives CASSLQPTGGSETQYF.

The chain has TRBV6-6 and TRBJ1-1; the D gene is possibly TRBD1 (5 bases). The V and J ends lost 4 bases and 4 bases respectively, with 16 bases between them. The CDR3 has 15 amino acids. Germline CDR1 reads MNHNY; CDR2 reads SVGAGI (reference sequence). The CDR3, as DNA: TGTGCCAGCAGTTCGCCAGCCGGGGGGACCACTGAAGCTTTCTTT. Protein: CASSSPAGGTTEAFF.

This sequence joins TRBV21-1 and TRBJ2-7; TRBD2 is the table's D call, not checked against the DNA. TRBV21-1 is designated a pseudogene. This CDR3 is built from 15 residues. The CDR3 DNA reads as TGTGCCAGCAGCAAAGGGACTAGCAGCGACTACGAGCAGTACTTC. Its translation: CASSKGTSSDYEQYF.

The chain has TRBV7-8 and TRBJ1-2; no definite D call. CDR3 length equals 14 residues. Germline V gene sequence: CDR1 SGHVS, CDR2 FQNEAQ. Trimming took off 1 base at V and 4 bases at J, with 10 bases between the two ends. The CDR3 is CASSLDETAYGYTF. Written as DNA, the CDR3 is TGTGCCAGCAGCTTAGATGAGACGGCCTATGGCTACACCTTC. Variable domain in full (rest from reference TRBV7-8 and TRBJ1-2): GAGVSQSPRYKVAKRGQDVALRCDPISGHVSLFWYQQALGQGPEFLTYFQNEAQLDKSGLPSDRFFAERPEGSVSTLKIQRTQQEDSAVYLCASSLDETAYGYTFGSGTRLTVV.